This T cell receptor beta chain was observed in a study of cytomegalovirus exposure and HLA in healthy donors. On this clone itself: Its antigen remains unidentified.

General study points: A missense DCLRE1C variant was associated with V- and J-gene trimming of TCR beta chains in a later analysis, and an independent cohort replicated the association. Sequencing likely produced, as an artifact, a cluster of highly shared sequence variants.

Vbeta (60) and Jbeta (13) primers were used in the PCR. Sequenced by immunoSEQ multiplex PCR; TCRdb stores in-frame clones only, minus some. The table lists 100,000 or so clones, over 70% of them singletons. This CDR3 spans 14 amino acids. Deletions cut 2 bases from V and 2 bases from J, with 9 bases between. Germline V gene lookup returns CDR1 GTSNPN and CDR2 SVGIG (reference sequence). This sequence was found in a man aged 25 to 40 in good health and CMV-seronegative. This chain connects TRBV30 to TRBJ1-4; D may be TRBD1 (6 bases). Sequenced material: PBMCs. The CDR3 spells CAWSLQGTNEKLFF. The CDR3 bases are TGTGCCTGGAGTCTACAGGGCACTAATGAAAAACTGTTTTTT.